This is a list of T cell receptor beta chains from one sample in a study of resident and recirculating memory T cells in vitiligo. Sequencing was performed with immunoSEQ multiplex PCR; in TCRdb, only in-frame clones are kept and a portion is missing. The sample lists more than 70,000 clones, under 95% occurring once. The sample consisted of blood. Every receptor here comes from a male donor with vitiligo. Both conserved end residues are trimmed from each CDR3. The D gene is left open where the match is weak.

TRBV30,TRBJ2-3,TRBD1,AWGDRGFVRRDTDTQY
TRBV5-1,TRBJ1-2,.,ASSLAGGNGYT
TRBV4-1,TRBJ1-5,.,ASSQAAWGGNQPQH
TRBV27,TRBJ1-2,.,ASSFTGLRGYT
TRBV13,TRBJ2-7,TRBD1,ASSNRDRGVNEQY
TRBV7-9,TRBJ2-2,.,ASSLGSGRTGELF
TRBV5-1,TRBJ2-3,.,ASNLAGTSTDTQY
TRBV7-3,TRBJ1-2,.,ARGAYLPGYT
TRBV5-6,TRBJ2-5,.,ASSLSRGETQY
TRBV7-3,TRBJ2-3,TRBD2,ASSLSVSGLTDTQY
TRBV4-1,TRBJ1-1,.,ASSQDPRFRDTEAF
TRBV28,TRBJ2-1,.,ASSLGALSGQTNEQF
TRBV27,TRBJ2-7,TRBD2,ASSPSGGALSYEQY
TRBV10-1,TRBJ2-3,.,ASSGSSDRFTDTQY
TRBV18,TRBJ1-4,.,ASSPYTQGSAEKLF
TRBV29-1,TRBJ2-5,TRBD2,STSGGGETQY
TRBV7-9,TRBJ2-1,.,ASSFWSGSVDNEQF
TRBV27,TRBJ2-5,.,ASRRRDLETQY
TRBV28,TRBJ2-1,TRBD2,ASTPTLAGPAYNEQF
TRBV5-6,TRBJ2-1,TRBD1,ASSFKVGTDLGQF
TRBV28,TRBJ2-7,TRBD2,ASSSTSGVTYEQY
TRBV15,TRBJ2-7,.,ATSRDYSREYEQY
TRBV27,TRBJ1-2,.,ASSLSSTGHNGYT
TRBV5-6,TRBJ1-4,.,ASSPWGGSVANEKLF
TRBV9,TRBJ2-7,.,ASSVQGTAYEQY
TRBV4-3,TRBJ2-3,.,ASSLFGQLTDTQY
TRBV7-9,TRBJ2-7,TRBD2,ASSPSRAGGPYEQY
TRBV30,TRBJ2-3,.,AWSKRVTDTQY
TRBV11-2,TRBJ2-1,TRBD2,ASSSSTAGGEF
TRBV6-4,TRBJ2-3,.,ASSAEEADTQY
TRBV27,TRBJ2-7,.,ASISGYEQY
TRBV19,TRBJ1-2,.,ASTRRGYGYT
TRBV5-1,TRBJ2-7,TRBD1,ASSRGDRVSYEQY
TRBV18,TRBJ1-1,TRBD1,ASSPQVARGRTEAF
TRBV14,TRBJ1-2,TRBD1,ASSQVRGQGYYT
TRBV5-1,TRBJ2-1,TRBD2,ASSLGTNNEQF
TRBV28,TRBJ2-7,TRBD1,ASRTTGEPYEQY
TRBV5-1,TRBJ2-3,.,ASKRSIGTDTQY
TRBV30,TRBJ1-1,.,AWEGGSWNTEAF
TRBV7-9,TRBJ2-7,.,ASSSQGRSYEQY
TRBV7-8,TRBJ1-5,.,ASSLTQIQPQH
TRBV28,TRBJ1-2,.,ATLTGRYGYT
TRBV4-2,TRBJ2-7,TRBD2,ASSHLPAETSGRALVY
TRBV19,TRBJ2-1,TRBD2,ASSPLAGGDNEQF
TRBV7-9,TRBJ1-1,.,ASSLSGVETVETF
TRBV19,TRBJ1-5,.,ASSIGGYSNQPQH
TRBV6-1,TRBJ2-4,.,ASGTGWDIQY
TRBV6-5,TRBJ1-2,.,ASSPGADYGYT
TRBV28,TRBJ1-5,TRBD1,AGQGEGSNQPQH